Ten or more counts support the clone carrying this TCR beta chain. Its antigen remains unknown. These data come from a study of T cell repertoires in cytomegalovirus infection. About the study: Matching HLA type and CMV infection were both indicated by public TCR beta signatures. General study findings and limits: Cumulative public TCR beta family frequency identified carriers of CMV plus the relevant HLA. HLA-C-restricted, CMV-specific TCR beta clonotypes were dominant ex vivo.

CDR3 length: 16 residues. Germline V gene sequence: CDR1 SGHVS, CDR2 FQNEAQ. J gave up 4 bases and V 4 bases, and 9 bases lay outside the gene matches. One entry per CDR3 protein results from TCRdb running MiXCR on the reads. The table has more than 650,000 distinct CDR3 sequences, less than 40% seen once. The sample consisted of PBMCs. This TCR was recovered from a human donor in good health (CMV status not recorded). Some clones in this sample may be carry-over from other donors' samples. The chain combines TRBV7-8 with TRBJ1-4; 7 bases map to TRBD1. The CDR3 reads CASSSQPDRFNEKLFF. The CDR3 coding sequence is TGTGCCAGCAGCTCCCAACCGGACAGGTTTAATGAAAAACTGTTTTTT.